This T cell receptor (beta chain) is drawn from a study of vaccination effects on CD4 cells after COVID-19. Turning to the study itself: All study participants received two doses of BNT162b2 or mRNA-1273 vaccine.

Findings of the study overall: Clones induced by infection and by vaccine showed marked clonal contraction late after vaccination.

Note on this clone: Its cognate antigen is unknown.

The table came from immunoSEQ multiplex PCR; TCRdb's copy has only in-frame clones and leaves some out. Here the sample spans 50,000 to 75,000 clones, 80% to 90% being singletons. In the ViraFEST assay, antigen-specific CD4+ clonotypes were identified by expansion after peptide-pool stimulation. Isolation of CD4+ T cells took place after less than twelve days of culture. Nucleocapsid antibodies stayed negative before and after vaccination, showing no earlier SARS-CoV-2 infection. Researchers reported culturing over 1.5 million PBMC in each well, adding about 9.5 IU/ml IL-2 and 9 to 10 ug/ml peptides. The V and J ends lost 0 bases and 3 bases respectively, with 11 bases between them. This CDR3 spans 15 amino acids. CDR1 and CDR2 from the germline V gene are MGHRA and YSYEKL.

The material was CD4+ T cells from PBMCs cultured with HCoV-229E spike peptides, obtained before COVID-19 vaccination. The chain recombines TRBV4-1 with TRBJ1-2; D not resolved. This TCR came from a human donor who received a COVID-19 vaccine. The CDR3 reads CASSQEQTIDYGYTF. In DNA, the CDR3 is TGCGCCAGCAGCCAAGAACAGACTATTGACTATGGCTACACCTTC.